Below are 5 T cell receptor beta chains sequenced from a single sample in a study of technical replicates of blood from a handful of donors. The data were produced by immunoSEQ multiplex PCR, yet TCRdb's version contains in-frame clones alone and is incomplete. The sample holds 98,000 or so clones; 95% are singletons and the top ten take less than 0.25%. Sequencing was carried out using T cells isolated from PBMCs. The receptors derive from a human donor in good health.

This clone appeared once. The genes are TRBV7-2 and TRBJ2-7, with unresolved D. The V and J ends lost 1 base and 0 bases respectively, with 7 bases between them. Germline V gene sequence: CDR1 SGHTA, CDR2 FQGNSA. This CDR3 contains 14 residues. This CDR3 is CASSLELSSYEQYF. For the CDR3, the DNA is TGTGCCAGCAGCTTAGAATTATCCTCCTACGAGCAGTACTTC.

V is TRBV4-1 and J is TRBJ2-1; 8 nucleotides line up with TRBD2. CDR1 MGHRA and CDR2 YSYEKL come from the germline V gene. V shed 2 bases and J 6 bases; nucleotides not matched to a gene: 3. The CDR3 sequence is 14 residues long. The chain's CDR3 is CASSQHGTSNEQFF. The CDR3 bases are TGCGCCAGCAGCCAACACGGGACTAGCAATGAGCAGTTCTTC.

This chain connects TRBV5-1 to TRBJ1-2, with D tentatively TRBD1 (6 bases). Per the germline V gene, CDR1 is SGHRS and CDR2 is YFSETQ. This CDR3 spans 14 amino acids. V was clipped by 0 bases and J by 8 bases, with 14 bases between them. The CDR3 bases are TGCGCCAGCAGCTTGGCAGGGGCAGCTGAAGGCTACACCTTC. It translates to CASSLAGAAEGYTF.

In its sample, this clone was seen once. V gene TRBV7-8 combines with J gene TRBJ2-6; 8 bases are a match to TRBD2. The V segment lost 2 bases and the J segment 0 bases; nucleotides outside the gene matches: 9. Germline V gene lookup returns CDR1 SGHVS and CDR2 FQNEAQ. CDR3 length: 19 residues. This chain's CDR3 is CASSLIMLAGLSGANVLTF. The CDR3 bases are TGTGCCAGCAGCTTAATCATGCTAGCGGGCCTCTCTGGGGCCAACGTCCTGACTTTC.

The chain is built from TRBV27 and TRBJ2-2; 10 bases are a match to TRBD2. Germline CDR1 and CDR2: MNHEY and SMNVEV (reference sequence). There are 15 residues in the CDR3. V lost 3 bases and J lost 6; bases outside the gene matches: 4. The CDR3 DNA sequence: TGTGCCAGCAGTTTCCTAGCGGGGGTGGCCGGGGAGCTGTTTTTT. This translates into CASSFLAGVAGELFF.